This T cell receptor (beta chain) was sequenced during a study of CD8+CD57+ T cells in acquired aplastic anemia. Trimming took off 2 bases at V and 0 bases at J, with 9 bases between the two ends. Germline-derived CDR1 and CDR2 are LNHNV and YYDKDF (reference sequence). The CDR3 covers 15 residues. Patients chosen for sequencing had CD8+CD57+ cells that had expanded, as shown by flow cytometry. With no exception, the patients had severe acquired aplastic anemia. CDR3 and TCR beta VDJ profiling relied on a genomic DNA template. TCRdb reprocessed the reads with MiXCR, giving one entry per CDR3 protein. The table has about 180,000 distinct CDR3 sequences, roughly three fifths seen once; the top ten hold 40% to 50%.

Sample: sorted CD4+, CD8+, or CD8+CD57+ T cells (not recorded which) from PBMCs. The origin of this receptor is a human donor with aplastic anemia. The chain couples TRBV15 to TRBJ2-3; no clear D gene. CDR3 bases: TGTGCCACCAGCAGAAGACACTTTAGCACAGATACGCAGTATTTT. Its protein product is CATSRRHFSTDTQYF.